The entry that follows covers one T cell receptor beta chain sequence. This entry is derived from a study of blood T cell repertoires in COVID-19. Study summary: T cells, B-cell-depleted T cells, or PBMCs provided the cDNA or gDNA that served as material.

V dropped 1 base and J dropped 0 bases, with 4 bases sitting between them. This CDR3 comprises 13 residues. Sequencing used immunoSEQ multiplex PCR; TCRdb keeps in-frame clones, though not all of them. The repertoire holds roughly 190,000 clones, with around 82% as singletons. The genes are TRBV12-3 or TRBV12-4 and TRBJ2-7; D remains ambiguous. This sequence originates from a human donor with acute or convalescent COVID-19. The donor label of this sample is uncertain. The specimen was peripheral blood. CDR3 loop: CASSLGSSYEQYF. The CDR3 DNA reads as TGTGCCAGCAGTTTAGGCAGCTCCTACGAGCAGTACTTC.